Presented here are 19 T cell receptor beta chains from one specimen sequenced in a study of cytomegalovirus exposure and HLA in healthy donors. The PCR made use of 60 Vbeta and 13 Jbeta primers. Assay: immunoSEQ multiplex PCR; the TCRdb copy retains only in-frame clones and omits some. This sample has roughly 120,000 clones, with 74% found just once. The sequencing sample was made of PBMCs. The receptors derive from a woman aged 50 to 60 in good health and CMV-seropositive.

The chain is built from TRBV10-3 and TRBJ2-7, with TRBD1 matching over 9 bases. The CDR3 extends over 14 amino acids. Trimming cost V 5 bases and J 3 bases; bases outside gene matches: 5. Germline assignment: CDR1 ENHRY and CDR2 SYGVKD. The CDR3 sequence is CAISKDRGNYEQYF. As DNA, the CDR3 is TGTGCCATCAGTAAAGACAGGGGGAACTACGAGCAGTACTTC.

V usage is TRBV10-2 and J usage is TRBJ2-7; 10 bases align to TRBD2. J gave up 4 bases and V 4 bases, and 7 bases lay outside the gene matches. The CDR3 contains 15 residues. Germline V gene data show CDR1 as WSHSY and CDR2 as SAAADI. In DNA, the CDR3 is TGCGCCAGCAGTGCGGGGGCTAGCGGGGGTTACGAGCAGTACTTC. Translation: CASSAGASGGYEQYF.

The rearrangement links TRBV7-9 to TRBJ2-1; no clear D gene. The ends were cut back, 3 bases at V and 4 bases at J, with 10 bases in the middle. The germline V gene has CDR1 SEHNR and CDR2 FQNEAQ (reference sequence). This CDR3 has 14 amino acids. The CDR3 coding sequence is TGTGCCAGCAGCTTCCCGGGTTCTTACAATGAGCAGTTCTTC. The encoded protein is CASSFPGSYNEQFF.

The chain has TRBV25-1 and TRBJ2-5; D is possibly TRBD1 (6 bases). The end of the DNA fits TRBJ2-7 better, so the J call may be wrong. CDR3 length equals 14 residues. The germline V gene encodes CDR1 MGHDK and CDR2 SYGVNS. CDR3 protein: CASSVKGVADEQYF. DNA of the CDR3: TGTGCCAGCAGTGTGAAGGGGGTCGCAGACGAGCAGTACTTC.

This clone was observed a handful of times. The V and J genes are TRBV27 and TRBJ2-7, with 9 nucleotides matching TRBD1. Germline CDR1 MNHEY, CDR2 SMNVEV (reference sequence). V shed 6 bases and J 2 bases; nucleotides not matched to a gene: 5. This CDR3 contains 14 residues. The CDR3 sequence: CASSEGQGTYEQYF. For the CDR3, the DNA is TGTGCCAGCAGCGAGGGACAGGGTACCTACGAGCAGTACTTC.

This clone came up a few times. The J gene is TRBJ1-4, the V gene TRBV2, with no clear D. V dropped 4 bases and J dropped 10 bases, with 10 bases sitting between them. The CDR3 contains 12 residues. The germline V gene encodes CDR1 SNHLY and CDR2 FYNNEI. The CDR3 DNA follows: TGTGCCAGCAGTGTAGGAGGCAGAAAACTGTTTTTT. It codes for CASSVGGRKLFF. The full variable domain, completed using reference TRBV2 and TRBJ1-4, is EPEVTQTPSHQVTQMGQEVILRCVPISNHLYFYWYRQILGQKVEFLVSFYNNEISEKSEIFDDQFSVERPDGSNFTLKIRSTKLEDSAMYFCASSVGGRKLFFGSGTQLSVL.

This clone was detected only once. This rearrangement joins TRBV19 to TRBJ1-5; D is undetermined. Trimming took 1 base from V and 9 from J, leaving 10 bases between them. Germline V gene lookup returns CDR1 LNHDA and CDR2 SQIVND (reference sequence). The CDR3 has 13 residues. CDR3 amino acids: CASSIGRYRPQHF. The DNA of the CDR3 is TGTGCCAGTAGTATAGGCAGGTACCGGCCCCAGCATTTT.

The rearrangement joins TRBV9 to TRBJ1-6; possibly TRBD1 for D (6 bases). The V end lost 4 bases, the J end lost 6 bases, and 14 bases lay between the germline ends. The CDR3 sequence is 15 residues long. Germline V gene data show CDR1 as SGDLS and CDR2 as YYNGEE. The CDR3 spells CASSSGGARNSPLHF. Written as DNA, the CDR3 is TGTGCCAGCAGCTCCGGGGGGGCGCGTAATTCACCCCTCCACTTT.

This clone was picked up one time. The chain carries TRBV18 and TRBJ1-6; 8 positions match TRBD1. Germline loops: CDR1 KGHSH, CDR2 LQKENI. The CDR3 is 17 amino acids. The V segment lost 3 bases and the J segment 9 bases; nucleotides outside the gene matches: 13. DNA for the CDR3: TGTGCCAGCTCACCGACCCATGGGGCAGGGGGCATTTCACCCCTCCACTTT. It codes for CASSPTHGAGGISPLHF.

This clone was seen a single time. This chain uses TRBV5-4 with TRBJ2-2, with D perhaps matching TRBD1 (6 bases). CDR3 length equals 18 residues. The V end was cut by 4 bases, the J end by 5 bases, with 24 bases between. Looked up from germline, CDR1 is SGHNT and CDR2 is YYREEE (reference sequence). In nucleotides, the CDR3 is TGTGCCAGCAGCGCGACCTTCCACCTTGGACAGTTAACCGGGGAGCTGTTTTTT. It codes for CASSATFHLGQLTGELFF.

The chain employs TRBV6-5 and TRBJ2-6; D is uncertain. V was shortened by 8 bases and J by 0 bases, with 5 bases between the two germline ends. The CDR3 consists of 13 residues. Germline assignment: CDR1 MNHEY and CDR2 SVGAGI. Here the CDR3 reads CASSISGANVLTF. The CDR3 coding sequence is TGTGCCAGCTCTATCTCTGGGGCCAACGTCCTGACTTTC.

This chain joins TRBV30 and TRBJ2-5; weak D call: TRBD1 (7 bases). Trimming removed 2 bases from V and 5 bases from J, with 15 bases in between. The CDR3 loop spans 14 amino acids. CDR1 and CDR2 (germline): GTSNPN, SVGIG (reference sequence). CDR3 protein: CAWSIPTGRETQYF. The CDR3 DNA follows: TGTGCCTGGAGTATCCCGACAGGGAGGGAGACCCAGTACTTC.

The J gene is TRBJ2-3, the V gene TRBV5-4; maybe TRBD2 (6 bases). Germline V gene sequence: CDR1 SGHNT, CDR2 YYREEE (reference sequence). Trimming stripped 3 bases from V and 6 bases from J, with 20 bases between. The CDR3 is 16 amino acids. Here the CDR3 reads CASSYAWTKSLDTQYF. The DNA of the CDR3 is TGTGCCAGCAGCTACGCGTGGACTAAATCTTTGGATACGCAGTATTTT.

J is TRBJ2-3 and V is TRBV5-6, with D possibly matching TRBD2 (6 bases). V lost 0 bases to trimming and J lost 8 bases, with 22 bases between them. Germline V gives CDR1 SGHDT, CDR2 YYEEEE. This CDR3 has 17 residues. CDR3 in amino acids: CASSLGAGRLGSVTQYF. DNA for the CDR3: TGTGCCAGCAGCTTGGGGGCAGGTCGACTAGGTAGTGTTACGCAGTATTTT.

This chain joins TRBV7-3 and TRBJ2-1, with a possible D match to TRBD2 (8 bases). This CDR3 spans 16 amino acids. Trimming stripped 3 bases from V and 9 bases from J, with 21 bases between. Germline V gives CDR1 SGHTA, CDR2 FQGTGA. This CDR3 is CASSFVGQARGGEQFF. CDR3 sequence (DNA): TGTGCCAGCAGCTTCGTCGGACAGGCCCGGGGGGGTGAGCAGTTCTTC.

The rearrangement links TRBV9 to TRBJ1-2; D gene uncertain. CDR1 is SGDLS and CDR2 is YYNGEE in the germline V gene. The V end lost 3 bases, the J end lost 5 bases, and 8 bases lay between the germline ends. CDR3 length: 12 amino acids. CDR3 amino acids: CASSAAAYGYTF. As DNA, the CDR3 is TGTGCCAGCAGCGCCGCCGCGTATGGCTACACCTTC.

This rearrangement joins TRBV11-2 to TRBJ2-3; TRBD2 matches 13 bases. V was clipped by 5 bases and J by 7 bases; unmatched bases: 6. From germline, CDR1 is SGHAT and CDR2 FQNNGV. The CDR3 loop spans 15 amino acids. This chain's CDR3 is CASSATSGGANTQYF. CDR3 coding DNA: TGTGCCAGCAGCGCTACTAGCGGGGGGGCGAATACGCAGTATTTT.

This CDR3 is CASSPLWTGDGYTF. In nucleotides, the CDR3 is TGTGCCAGCAGTCCACTTTGGACAGGGGACGGCTACACCTTC. This chain connects TRBV27 to TRBJ1-2, with 9 bases aligning to TRBD1. CDR1 and CDR2 (germline): MNHEY, SMNVEV (reference sequence). J lost 8 bases, V lost 5 bases, and 9 bases had no gene match. The CDR3 runs to 14 residues.

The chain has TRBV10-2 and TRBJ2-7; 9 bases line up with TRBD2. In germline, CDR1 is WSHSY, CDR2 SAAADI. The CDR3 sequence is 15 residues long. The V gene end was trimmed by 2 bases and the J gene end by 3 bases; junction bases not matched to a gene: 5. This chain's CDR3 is CASSEQSSGVYEQYF. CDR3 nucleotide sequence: TGCGCCAGCAGTGAGCAGTCTAGCGGGGTCTACGAGCAGTACTTC.